One and the same sample provided the 3 T cell receptor beta chains below, sequenced in a study of T cell changes during pregnancy in multiple sclerosis. TCRdb keeps only in-frame clones here, not all; method: immunoSEQ multiplex PCR. Counted here are over 90,000 clones, roughly nine tenths occurring once; the ten biggest clones make up roughly 0.79%. The sequencing used peripheral blood, collected in the second trimester of pregnancy. The receptors were sampled from a female donor in good health, enrolled as a control in a pregnancy study.

This rearrangement joins TRBV27 to TRBJ2-2, with 8 bases fitting TRBD1. Germline V gene lookup returns CDR1 MNHEY and CDR2 SMNVEV (reference sequence). V was clipped by 0 bases and J by 5 bases; unmatched bases: 2. CDR3 length: 15 residues. The CDR3 sequence: CASSLSQGATGELFF. CDR3 in DNA: TGTGCCAGCAGTTTATCGCAGGGGGCGACCGGGGAGCTGTTTTTT.

A word on this clone: This sample includes further DNA sequences coding for the same CDR3. The CDR3 region is CASSLGGGETQYF. For the CDR3, the DNA is TGCGCCAGCAGCTTGGGCGGGGGCGAGACCCAGTACTTC. The J gene is TRBJ2-5, the V gene TRBV5-1, with a tentative D call TRBD2 (7 bases). Trimming took off 0 bases at V and 5 bases at J, with 8 bases between the two ends. Per the germline V gene, CDR1 is SGHRS and CDR2 is YFSETQ. This CDR3 comprises 13 residues.

The chain couples TRBV11-2 to TRBJ1-3, with D perhaps matching TRBD1 (6 bases). Germline CDR1 reads SGHAT; CDR2 reads FQNNGV. V was shortened by 4 bases and J by 11 bases, with 21 bases between the two germline ends. This CDR3 contains 15 residues. The CDR3 DNA sequence: TGTGCCAGCAGCTCACAACGCAAACAGGGTTCCTCCATATATTTT. Translated: CASSSQRKQGSSIYF.